This T cell receptor beta chain emerged from a study of neoadjuvant nivolumab and ipilimumab in lung cancer. The overall study: The combination arm added day-1 ipilimumab 1 mg/kg to nivolumab 3 mg/kg on days 1, 15, 29.

The repertoire was sequenced with immunoSEQ multiplex PCR; TCRdb's copy has only in-frame clones and lacks some. Of about 9,000 clones listed, 70% to 80% are singletons. Germline CDR1 reads KGHSH; CDR2 reads LQKENI. The CDR3 loop spans 17 amino acids. V dropped 0 bases and J dropped 0; count of bases not matched to a gene: 7. As concerns this clone: The antigen is unknown.

Study-level results: Pathologic regression was not significantly tied to TCR clonality. Higher pretherapy blood TCR richness went with higher resected-tumor richness.

The source was tumor tissue, collected after neoadjuvant nivolumab, alone or with ipilimumab, at or shortly before surgery. This clonotype was obtained from an adult with non-small cell lung cancer. The chain is built from TRBV18 and TRBJ2-7, with 8 bases that match TRBD2. The CDR3 nucleotides read TGTGCCAGCTCACCACCCTTACTAGCGGAGAGCTCCTACGAGCAGTACTTC. Translation: CASSPPLLAESSYEQYF.